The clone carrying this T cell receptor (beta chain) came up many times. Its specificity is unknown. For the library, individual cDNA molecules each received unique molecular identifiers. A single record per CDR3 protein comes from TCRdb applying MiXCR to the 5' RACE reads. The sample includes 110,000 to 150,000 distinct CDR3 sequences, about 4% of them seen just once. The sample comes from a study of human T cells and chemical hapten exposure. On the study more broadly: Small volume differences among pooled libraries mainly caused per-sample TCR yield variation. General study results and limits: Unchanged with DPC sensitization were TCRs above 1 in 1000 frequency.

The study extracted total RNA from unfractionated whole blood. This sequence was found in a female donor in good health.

The CDR3 here is CSARRDRASMNTEAFF. The CDR3 DNA follows: TGCAGTGCTAGGAGGGACAGGGCTTCGATGAACACTGAAGCTTTCTTT. The chain employs TRBV20-1 and TRBJ1-1; 9 bases fit TRBD1. Trimming removed 3 bases from V and 0 bases from J; junction bases left unmatched: 8. CDR1 is DFQATT, CDR2 SNEGSKA, per germline (reference sequence). The CDR3 extends over 16 amino acids.